This T cell receptor beta chain derives from a study of blood T cell repertoires in COVID-19. The CDR3 length is 15 residues. CDR1 is SGHNT and CDR2 is YYREEE in the germline V gene (reference sequence). V dropped 2 bases and J dropped 9; count of bases not matched to a gene: 6. Original analysis: How many nucleated cells were present was estimated from reference gene primer amplification. Sequencing used immunoSEQ multiplex PCR; TCRdb keeps in-frame clones, though not all of them. V, J and clone size reflect that table, while D and trimming were determined from the DNA. The sample holds under 250,000 clones, more than 70% seen once. Seattle-derived patients entered the study during active infection and were followed longitudinally.

Sequenced: peripheral blood. The V and J genes are TRBV5-4 and TRBJ1-6; 9 nucleotides align to TRBD1. The origin of this receptor is a middle-aged man with COVID-19, enrolled during active disease. CDR3 sequence reads: CASSFRTGDGSPLHF. The DNA for the CDR3 is TGTGCCAGCAGCTTCAGGACAGGGGATGGTTCACCCCTCCACTTT.